This T cell receptor beta chain emerged from a study of shared clonotypes between healthy human individuals. As originally analysed: There were no quality scores in the junction-only immunoSEQ sequences, so filtering differed. Sequencing used immunoSEQ multiplex PCR; TCRdb keeps in-frame clones, though not all of them. That table gives V, J and clone size, and the DNA gave D and trimming. This sample has some 480,000 clones, with 79% found just once. Between the trimmed V and J ends, which lost 3 bases and 0 bases, there was a span of 11 bases. The CDR3 spans 15 residues. Germline V lookup: CDR1 SEHNR, CDR2 FQNEAQ (reference sequence). HIV-negative, healthy adults without recent acute infections or vaccinations were the donors.

V and J are TRBV7-9 and TRBJ2-5; no clear D gene. The sequencing input was PBMCs. The clonotype was recovered from a woman between 40 and 50 years old in good health. Some clones in this sample may be carry-over from other donors' samples. As DNA, the CDR3 is TGTGCCAGCAGCTTGCGGACGGAGTACCAAGAGACCCAGTACTTC. It specifies CASSLRTEYQETQYF.